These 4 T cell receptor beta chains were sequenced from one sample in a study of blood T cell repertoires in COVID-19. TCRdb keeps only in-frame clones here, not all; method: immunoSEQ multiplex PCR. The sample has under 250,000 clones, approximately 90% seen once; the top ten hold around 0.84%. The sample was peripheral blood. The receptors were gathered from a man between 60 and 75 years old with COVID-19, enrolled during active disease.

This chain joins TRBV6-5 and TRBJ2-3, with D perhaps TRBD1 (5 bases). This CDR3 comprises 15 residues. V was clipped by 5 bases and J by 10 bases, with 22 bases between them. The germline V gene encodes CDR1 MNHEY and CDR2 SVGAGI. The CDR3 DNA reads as TGTGCCAGCAGTACCGTTGACAGACCTCCAGGGTCGCAGTATTTT. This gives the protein CASSTVDRPPGSQYF.

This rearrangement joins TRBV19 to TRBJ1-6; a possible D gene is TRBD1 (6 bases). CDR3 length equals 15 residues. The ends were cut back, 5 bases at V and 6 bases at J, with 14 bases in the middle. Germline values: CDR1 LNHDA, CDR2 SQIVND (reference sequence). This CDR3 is CASSSTGRANSPLHF. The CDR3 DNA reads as TGTGCCAGTAGTTCGACAGGAAGGGCTAATTCACCCCTCCACTTT.

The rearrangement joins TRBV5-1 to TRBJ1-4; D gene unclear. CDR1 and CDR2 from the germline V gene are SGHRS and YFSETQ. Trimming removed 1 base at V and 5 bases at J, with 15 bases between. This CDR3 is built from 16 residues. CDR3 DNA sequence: TGCGCCAGCAGCTTGAATCAGCGGTCAGGCAATGAAAAACTGTTTTTT. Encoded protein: CASSLNQRSGNEKLFF.

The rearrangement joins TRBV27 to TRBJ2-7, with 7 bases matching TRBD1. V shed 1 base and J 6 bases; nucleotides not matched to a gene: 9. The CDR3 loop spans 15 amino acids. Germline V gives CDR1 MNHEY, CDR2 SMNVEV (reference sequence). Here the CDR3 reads CASSLYQQGSGEQYF. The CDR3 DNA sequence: TGTGCCAGCAGTTTATACCAACAGGGGTCGGGCGAGCAGTACTTC.